This TCR beta chain was sequenced in a study of OX40 agonist ivuxolimab in advanced cancers. Study-wide context: Patients received intravenous ivuxolimab every 2 weeks at 0.01 to 10 mg/kg. Subjects had a mean age of around 63 years, with a range of roughly 20 to 80; more than 75% were male.

Study outcomes and limitations: It was not determined which antigens were specifically recognized by the peripheral T cells that had undergone clonal expansion. People who partly responded at 0.1-3.0 mg/kg had some of the least clonal expansion seen.

The CDR3 spans 15 residues. Trimming removed 5 bases from V and 2 bases from J; junction bases left unmatched: 7. Germline V gene data show CDR1 as LNHDA and CDR2 as SQIVND (reference sequence). Comment on this clone: Its antigen is unidentified.

The assay was immunoSEQ multiplex PCR, and TCRdb's table has in-frame clones only and misses some. The repertoire holds approximately 76,000 clones, around nine tenths seen once, with 10% to 15% in the top ten. The V and J genes are TRBV19 and TRBJ1-2; 8 bases map to TRBD1. The source of this sequence is an adult with an advanced solid tumor such as melanoma, head and neck, liver or kidney cancer. The material was CD4+ or CD8+ T cells sorted from blood, obtained in a trial of the OX40 agonist ivuxolimab. CDR3 sequence (DNA): TGTGCCAGTAGTCGCGGACAGGGAGTCAACTATGGCTACACCTTC. Its protein is CASSRGQGVNYGYTF. Looking up the rest from reference TRBV19 and TRBJ1-2 gives the full variable domain: DGGITQSPKYLFRKEGQNVTLSCEQNLNHDAMYWYRQDPGQGLRLIYYSQIVNDFQKGDIAEGYSVSREKKESFPLTVTSAQKNPTAFYLCASSRGQGVNYGYTFGSGTRLTVV.